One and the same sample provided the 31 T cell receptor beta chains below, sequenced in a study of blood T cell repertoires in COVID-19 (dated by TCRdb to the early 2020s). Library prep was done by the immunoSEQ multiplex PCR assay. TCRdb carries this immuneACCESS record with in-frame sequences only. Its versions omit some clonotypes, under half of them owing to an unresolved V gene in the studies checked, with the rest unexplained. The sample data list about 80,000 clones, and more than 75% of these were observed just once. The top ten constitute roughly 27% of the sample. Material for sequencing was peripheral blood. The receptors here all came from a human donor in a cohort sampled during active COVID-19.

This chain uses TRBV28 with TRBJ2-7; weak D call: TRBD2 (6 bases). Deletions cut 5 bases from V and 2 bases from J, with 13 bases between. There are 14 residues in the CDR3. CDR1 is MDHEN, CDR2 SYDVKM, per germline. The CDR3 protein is CASSQGGTPYEQYF. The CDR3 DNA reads TGTGCCAGCAGTCAGGGTGGGACTCCCTACGAGCAGTACTTC.

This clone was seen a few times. DNA of the CDR3: TGTGCCAGCACCCGGGGGAACACTGAAGCTTTCTTT. This sequence encodes CASTRGNTEAFF. The chain couples TRBV6-5 to TRBJ1-1, with D uncertain. The germline V gene encodes CDR1 MNHEY and CDR2 SVGAGI. This CDR3 region has 12 residues. The V gene lost 7 bases and the J gene lost 1 base, with 7 bases spanning the gap.

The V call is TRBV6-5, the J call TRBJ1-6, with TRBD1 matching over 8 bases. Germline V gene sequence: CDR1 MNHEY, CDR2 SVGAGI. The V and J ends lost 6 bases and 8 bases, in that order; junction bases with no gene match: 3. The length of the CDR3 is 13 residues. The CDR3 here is CASSQGAYSPLHF. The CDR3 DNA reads TGTGCCAGCAGCCAGGGGGCCTATTCACCCCTCCACTTT.

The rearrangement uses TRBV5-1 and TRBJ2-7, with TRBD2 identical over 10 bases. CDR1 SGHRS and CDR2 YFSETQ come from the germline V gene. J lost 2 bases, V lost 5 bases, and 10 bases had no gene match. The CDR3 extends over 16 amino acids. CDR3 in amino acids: CASRESASGGTYEQYF. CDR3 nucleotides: TGCGCCAGCAGGGAATCGGCTAGCGGGGGCACCTACGAGCAGTACTTC.

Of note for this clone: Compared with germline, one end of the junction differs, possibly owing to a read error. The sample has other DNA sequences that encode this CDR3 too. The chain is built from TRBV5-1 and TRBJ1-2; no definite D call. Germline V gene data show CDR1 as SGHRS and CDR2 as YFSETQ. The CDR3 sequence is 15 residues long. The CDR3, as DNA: TGCGTCAGCAGCCCCGCAGCTCAGGTGCTCGACGGCTACACCTTC. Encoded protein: CVSSPAAQVLDGYTF.

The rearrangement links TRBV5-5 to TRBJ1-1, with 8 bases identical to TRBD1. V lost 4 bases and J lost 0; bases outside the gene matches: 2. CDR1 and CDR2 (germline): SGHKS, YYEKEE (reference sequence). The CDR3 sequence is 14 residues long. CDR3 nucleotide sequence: TGTGCCAGCAGCCTACAGGGGGTGAACACTGAAGCTTTCTTT. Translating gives CASSLQGVNTEAFF.

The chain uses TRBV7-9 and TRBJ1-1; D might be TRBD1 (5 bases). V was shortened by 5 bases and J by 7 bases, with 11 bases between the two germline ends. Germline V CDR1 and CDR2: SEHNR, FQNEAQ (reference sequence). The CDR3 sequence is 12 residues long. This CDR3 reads CASSLGQFEAFF. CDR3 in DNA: TGTGCCAGCAGCCTAGGACAATTTGAAGCTTTCTTT.

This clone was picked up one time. This CDR3 reads CASSLEGRYTGELFF. CDR3 sequence (DNA): TGTGCCAGCAGCTTAGAGGGCAGGTACACCGGGGAGCTGTTTTTT. The V gene is TRBV7-3, the J gene TRBJ2-2; D possibly corresponds to TRBD2 (5 bases). CDR3 size: 15 residues. Trimming cost V 2 bases and J 3 bases, with 10 bases left between them. Germline V lookup: CDR1 SGHTA, CDR2 FQGTGA. The full variable domain, with the rest looked up from reference TRBV7-3 and TRBJ2-2, is GAGVSQTPSNKVTEKGKYVELRCDPISGHTALYWYRQSLGQGPEFLIYFQGTGAADDSGLPNDRFFAVRPEGSVSTLKIQRTERGDSAVYLCASSLEGRYTGELFFGEGSRLTVL.

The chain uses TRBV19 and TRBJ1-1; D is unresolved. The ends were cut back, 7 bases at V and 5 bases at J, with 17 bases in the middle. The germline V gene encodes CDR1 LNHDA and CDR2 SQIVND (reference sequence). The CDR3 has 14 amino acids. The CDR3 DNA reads TGTGCCAGTACCCCCAGGTATCGAAGGACTGAAGCTTTCTTT. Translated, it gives CASTPRYRRTEAFF.

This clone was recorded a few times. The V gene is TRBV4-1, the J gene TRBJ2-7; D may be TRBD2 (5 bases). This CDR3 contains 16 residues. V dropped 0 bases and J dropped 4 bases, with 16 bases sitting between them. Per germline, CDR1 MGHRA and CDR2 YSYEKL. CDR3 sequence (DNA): TGCGCCAGCAGCCAAGAAGTGGCTCCGGGATTTTACGAGCAGTACTTC. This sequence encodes CASSQEVAPGFYEQYF.

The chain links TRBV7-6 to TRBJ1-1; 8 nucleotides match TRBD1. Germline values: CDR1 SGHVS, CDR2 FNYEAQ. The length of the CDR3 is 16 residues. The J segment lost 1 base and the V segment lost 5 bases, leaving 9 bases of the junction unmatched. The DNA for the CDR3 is TGTGCCAGCAGCGGCCGGACAGGGCAGCGGAACACTGAAGCTTTCTTT. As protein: CASSGRTGQRNTEAFF. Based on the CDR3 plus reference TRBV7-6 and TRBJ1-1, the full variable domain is GAGVSQSPRYKVTKRGQDVALRCDPISGHVSLYWYRQALGQGPEFLTYFNYEAQQDKSGLPNDRFSAERPEGSISTLTIQRTEQRDSAMYRCASSGRTGQRNTEAFFGQGTRLTVV.

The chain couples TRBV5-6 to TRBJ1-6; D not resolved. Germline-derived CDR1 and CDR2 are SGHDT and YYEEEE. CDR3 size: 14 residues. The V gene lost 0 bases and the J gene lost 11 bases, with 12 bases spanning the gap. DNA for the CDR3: TGTGCCAGCAGCTTGGGGCAGGTACCGACACCCCTCCACTTT. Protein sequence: CASSLGQVPTPLHF.

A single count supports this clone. The CDR3 region has the DNA TGTGCCAGTAGTATTTCCGGGAGGAACGATTCACCCCTCCACTTT. It is translated as CASSISGRNDSPLHF. The V and J genes are TRBV19 and TRBJ1-6; D unresolved. CDR1 is LNHDA, CDR2 SQIVND, per germline (reference sequence). CDR3 size: 15 residues. Trimming removed 3 bases from V and 8 bases from J, with 14 bases in between.

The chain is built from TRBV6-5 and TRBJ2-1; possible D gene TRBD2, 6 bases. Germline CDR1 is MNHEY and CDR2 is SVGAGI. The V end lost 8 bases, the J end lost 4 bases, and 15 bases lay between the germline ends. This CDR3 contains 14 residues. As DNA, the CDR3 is TGTGCCAGCGGGCTTGTCGGGGGTTACAATGAGCAGTTCTTC. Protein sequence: CASGLVGGYNEQFF.

The DNA for the CDR3 is TGTGCCAGCGAACGGGGGGGTTCGAAGACCCAGTACTTC. Translating gives CASERGGSKTQYF. The V call is TRBV12-3 or TRBV12-4, the J call TRBJ2-5; TRBD2 aligns across 8 bases. The V segment lost 8 bases and the J segment 6 bases; nucleotides outside the gene matches: 8. This CDR3 spans 13 amino acids.

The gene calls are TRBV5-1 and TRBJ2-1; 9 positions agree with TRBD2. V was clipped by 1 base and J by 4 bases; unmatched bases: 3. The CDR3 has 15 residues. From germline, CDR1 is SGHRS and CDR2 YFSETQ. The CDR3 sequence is CASSLIAGAYNEQFF. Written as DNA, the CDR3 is TGCGCCAGCAGCTTGATAGCGGGGGCGTACAATGAGCAGTTCTTC. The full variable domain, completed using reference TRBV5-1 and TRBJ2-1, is KAGVTQTPRYLIKTRGQQVTLSCSPISGHRSVSWYQQTPGQGLQFLFEYFSETQRNKGNFPGRFSGRQFSNSRSEMNVSTLELGDSALYLCASSLIAGAYNEQFFGPGTRLTVL.

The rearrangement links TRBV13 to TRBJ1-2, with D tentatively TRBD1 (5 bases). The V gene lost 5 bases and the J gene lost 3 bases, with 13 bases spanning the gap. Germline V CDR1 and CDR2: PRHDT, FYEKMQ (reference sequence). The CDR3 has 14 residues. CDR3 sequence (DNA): TGTGCCAGCAGCCCCCGGACATTGGACTATGGCTACACCTTC. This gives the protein CASSPRTLDYGYTF. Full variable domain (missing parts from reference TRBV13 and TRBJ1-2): AAGVIQSPRHLIKEKRETATLKCYPIPRHDTVYWYQQGPGQDPQFLISFYEKMQSDKGSIPDRFSAQQFSDYHSELNMSSLELGDSALYFCASSPRTLDYGYTFGSGTRLTVV.

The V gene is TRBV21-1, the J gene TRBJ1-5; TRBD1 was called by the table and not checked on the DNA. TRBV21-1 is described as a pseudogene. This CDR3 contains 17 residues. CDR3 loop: CASSKHTGQSSNQPQHF. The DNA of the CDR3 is TGTGCCAGCAGCAAACATACTGGACAGTCTAGCAATCAGCCCCAGCATTTT.

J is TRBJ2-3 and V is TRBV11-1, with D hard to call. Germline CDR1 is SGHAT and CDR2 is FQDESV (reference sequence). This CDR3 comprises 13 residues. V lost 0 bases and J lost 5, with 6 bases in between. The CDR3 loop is CASSLALRDTQYF. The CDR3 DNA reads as TGTGCCAGCAGCTTAGCGCTTAGAGATACGCAGTATTTT.

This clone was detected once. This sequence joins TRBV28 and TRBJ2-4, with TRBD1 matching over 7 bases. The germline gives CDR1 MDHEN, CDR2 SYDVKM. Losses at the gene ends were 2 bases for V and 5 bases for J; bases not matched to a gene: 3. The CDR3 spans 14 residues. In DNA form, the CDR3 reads TGTGCCAGCAGTTTAACTGGGACAGAAAACATTCAGTACTTC. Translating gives CASSLTGTENIQYF.

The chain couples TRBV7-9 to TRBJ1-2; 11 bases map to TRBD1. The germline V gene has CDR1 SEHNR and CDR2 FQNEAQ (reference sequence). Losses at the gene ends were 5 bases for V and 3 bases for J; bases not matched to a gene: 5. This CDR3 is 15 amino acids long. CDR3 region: CASSPPGQGDYGYTF. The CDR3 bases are TGTGCCAGCAGCCCTCCGGGACAGGGGGACTATGGCTACACCTTC.

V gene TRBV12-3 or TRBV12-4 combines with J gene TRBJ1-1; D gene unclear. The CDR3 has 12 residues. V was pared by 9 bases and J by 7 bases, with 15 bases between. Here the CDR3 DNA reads TGTGCCAGTACGAGGCGGGTAGGTGAAGCTTTCTTT. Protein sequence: CASTRRVGEAFF.

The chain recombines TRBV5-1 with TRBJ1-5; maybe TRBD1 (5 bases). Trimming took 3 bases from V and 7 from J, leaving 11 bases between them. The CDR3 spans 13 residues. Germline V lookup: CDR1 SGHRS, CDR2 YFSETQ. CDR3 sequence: CASSSGSGQPQHF. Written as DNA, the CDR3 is TGCGCCAGCAGCTCAGGGTCTGGACAGCCCCAGCATTTT. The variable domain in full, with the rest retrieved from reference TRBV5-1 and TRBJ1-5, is KAGVTQTPRYLIKTRGQQVTLSCSPISGHRSVSWYQQTPGQGLQFLFEYFSETQRNKGNFPGRFSGRQFSNSRSEMNVSTLELGDSALYLCASSSGSGQPQHFGDGTRLSIL.

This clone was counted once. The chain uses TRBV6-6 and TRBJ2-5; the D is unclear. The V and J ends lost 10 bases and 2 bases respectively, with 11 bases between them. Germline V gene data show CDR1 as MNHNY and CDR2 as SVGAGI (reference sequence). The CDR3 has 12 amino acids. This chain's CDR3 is CATSGLQETQYF. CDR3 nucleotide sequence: TGTGCCACCTCCGGGTTACAAGAGACCCAGTACTTC.

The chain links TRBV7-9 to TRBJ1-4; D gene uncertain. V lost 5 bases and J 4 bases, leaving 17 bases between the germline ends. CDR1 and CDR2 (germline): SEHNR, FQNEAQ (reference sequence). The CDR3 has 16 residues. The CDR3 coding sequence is TGTGCCAGCAGCCCCAGCGGAAGGGCGGTTAATGAAAAACTGTTTTTT. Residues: CASSPSGRAVNEKLFF.

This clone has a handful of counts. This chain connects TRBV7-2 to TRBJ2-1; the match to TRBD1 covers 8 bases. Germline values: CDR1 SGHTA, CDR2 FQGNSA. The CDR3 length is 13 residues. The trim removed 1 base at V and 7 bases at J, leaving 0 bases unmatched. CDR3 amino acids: CASSLGQGNEQFF. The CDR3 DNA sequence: TGTGCCAGCAGCTTAGGACAGGGGAATGAGCAGTTCTTC.

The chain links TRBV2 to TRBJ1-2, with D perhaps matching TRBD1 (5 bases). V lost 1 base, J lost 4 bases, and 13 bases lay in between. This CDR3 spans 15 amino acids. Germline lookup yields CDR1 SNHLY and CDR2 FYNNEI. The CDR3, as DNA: TGTGCCAGCAGTGAAGATCGGGGGGAAGCCTATGGCTACACCTTC. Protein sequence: CASSEDRGEAYGYTF.

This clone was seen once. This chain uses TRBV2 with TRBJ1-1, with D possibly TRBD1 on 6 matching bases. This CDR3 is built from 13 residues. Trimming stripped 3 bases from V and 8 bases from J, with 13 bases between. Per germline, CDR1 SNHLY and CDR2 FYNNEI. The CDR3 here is CASSEEQGLEAFF. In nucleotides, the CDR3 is TGTGCCAGCAGTGAGGAACAGGGCCTAGAAGCTTTCTTT.

The CDR3 coding sequence is TGTGCCATCAGCGGTAAGAGCGGGGGTTACAATGAGCAGTTCTTC. Amino acids: CAISGKSGGYNEQFF. V is TRBV10-3 and J is TRBJ2-1; TRBD2 aligns across 8 bases. CDR1 is ENHRY, CDR2 SYGVKD, per germline. CDR3 size: 15 residues. The V segment lost 6 bases and the J segment 4 bases; nucleotides outside the gene matches: 8.

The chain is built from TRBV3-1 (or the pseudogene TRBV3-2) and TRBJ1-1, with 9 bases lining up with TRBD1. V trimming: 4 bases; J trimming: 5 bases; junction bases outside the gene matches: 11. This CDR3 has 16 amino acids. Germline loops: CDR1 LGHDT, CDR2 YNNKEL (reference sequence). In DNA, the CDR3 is TGTGCCAGCAGCCCCCGGGACAGGGCGGGGGGAACTGAAGCTTTCTTT. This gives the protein CASSPRDRAGGTEAFF.

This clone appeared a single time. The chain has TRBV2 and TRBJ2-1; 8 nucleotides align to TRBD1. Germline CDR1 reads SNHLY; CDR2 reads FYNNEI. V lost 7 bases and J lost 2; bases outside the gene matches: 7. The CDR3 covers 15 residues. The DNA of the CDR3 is TGTGCCAGCACCTCGGACAGGGATGCCTACAATGAGCAGTTCTTC. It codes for CASTSDRDAYNEQFF.